Presented here are 17 T cell receptor beta chains from one specimen sequenced in a study of cytomegalovirus exposure and HLA in healthy donors. Primers: 60 Vbeta forward and 13 Jbeta reverse. TCRdb's table, derived via immunoSEQ multiplex PCR, lists solely in-frame clones and lacks some. The sample shows about 140,000 clones, less than 85% of them seen only once. Sequenced: PBMCs. All receptors come from a man aged 40-50 years in good health and CMV-seronegative.

V usage is TRBV15 and J usage is TRBJ1-3; D is ambiguous. Deletions cut 2 bases from V and 4 bases from J, with 9 bases between. Germline CDR1 LNHNV, CDR2 YYDKDF (reference sequence). The CDR3 spans 14 residues. CDR3 nucleotides: TGTGCCACCAGCAGACTAGACTTGGGAAACACCATATATTTT. The encoded protein is CATSRLDLGNTIYF. Based on the CDR3 plus reference TRBV15 and TRBJ1-3, the full variable domain is DAMVIQNPRYQVTQFGKPVTLSCSQTLNHNVMYWYQQKSSQAPKLLFHYYDKDFNNEADTPDNFQSRRPNTSFCFLDIRSPGLGDTAMYLCATSRLDLGNTIYFGEGSWLTVV.

The chain carries TRBV4-3 and TRBJ2-5; 13 bases line up with TRBD2. Germline V gene lookup returns CDR1 LGHNA and CDR2 YSLEER. The ends lost 3 bases at V and 4 bases at J; junction bases unmatched: 8. CDR3 length equals 17 residues. In nucleotides, the CDR3 is TGCGCCAGCAGCCAGGGTGGACTAGCGGGGGAGGGAGAGACCCAGTACTTC. It specifies CASSQGGLAGEGETQYF.

The gene calls are TRBV5-1 and TRBJ2-3, with a tentative D call TRBD1 (6 bases). The CDR3 is made up of 15 amino acids. The V gene lost 3 bases and the J gene lost 1 base, with 12 bases spanning the gap. Looked up from germline, CDR1 is SGHRS and CDR2 is YFSETQ. CDR3: CASSSQTGGTDTQYF. The CDR3 DNA sequence: TGCGCCAGCAGCTCTCAGACAGGAGGCACAGATACGCAGTATTTT.

The chain has TRBV6-5 and TRBJ2-7; D perhaps matches TRBD1 (6 bases). This CDR3 spans 14 amino acids. The V gene's germline CDR1 is MNHEY and CDR2 SVGAGI. Trimming removed 2 bases at V and 2 bases at J, with 10 bases between. The CDR3 sequence is CASSYRDKTYEQYF. In DNA, the CDR3 is TGTGCCAGCAGTTACCGGGACAAAACCTACGAGCAGTACTTC.

The V and J genes are TRBV27 and TRBJ1-5; 7 bases line up with TRBD1. This CDR3 region has 18 residues. V lost 3 bases, J lost 4 bases, and 15 bases stayed unmatched. Per germline, CDR1 MNHEY and CDR2 SMNVEV (reference sequence). The CDR3 sequence is CASSFRGVGRGTNQPQHF. As DNA, the CDR3 is TGTGCCAGCAGTTTCAGGGGGGTCGGGAGGGGAACGAATCAGCCCCAGCATTTT.

This chain connects TRBV19 to TRBJ2-3, with TRBD2 matching 8 bases. The CDR3 sequence is 15 residues long. V lost 3 bases to trimming and J lost 1 base; unmatched junction nucleotides: 3. Germline CDR1 LNHDA, CDR2 SQIVND (reference sequence). The CDR3 DNA reads as TGTGCCAGTAGTATGTTTAGCGGGGGCACAGATACGCAGTATTTT. Its translation is CASSMFSGGTDTQYF. Full variable domain (missing parts from reference TRBV19 and TRBJ2-3): DGGITQSPKYLFRKEGQNVTLSCEQNLNHDAMYWYRQDPGQGLRLIYYSQIVNDFQKGDIAEGYSVSREKKESFPLTVTSAQKNPTAFYLCASSMFSGGTDTQYFGPGTRLTVL.

This clone appeared a single time. The chain is built from TRBV6-4 and TRBJ2-3; D may be TRBD1 (6 bases). The CDR3 length is 13 residues. Germline V CDR1 and CDR2: MRHNA, SNTAGT. Trimming took off 3 bases at V and 10 bases at J, with 14 bases between the two ends. The DNA for the CDR3 is TGTGCCAGCAGTGAGGGGGACCGACAGGCGCAGTATTTT. Translated, it gives CASSEGDRQAQYF.

The chain is built from TRBV19 and TRBJ1-6; D not resolved. The germline gives CDR1 LNHDA, CDR2 SQIVND (reference sequence). The CDR3 spans 14 residues. V lost 3 bases and J 12 bases, leaving 15 bases between the germline ends. Here the CDR3 reads CASSIETSYGPLHF. The DNA for the CDR3 is TGTGCCAGTAGTATCGAGACTTCTTATGGACCCCTCCACTTT.

This clone was counted only a few times. J is TRBJ2-5 and V is TRBV5-1; 9 nucleotides align to TRBD1. Per the germline V gene, CDR1 is SGHRS and CDR2 is YFSETQ. The CDR3 sequence is 16 residues long. With V trimmed by 6 bases and J by 4 bases, 13 bases remained unmatched. The CDR3 here is CASNPQGANDRETQYF. The CDR3 nucleotides read TGCGCCAGCAACCCACAGGGGGCGAATGATAGAGAGACCCAGTACTTC.

CDR3 nucleotides: TGTGCCAGCTATCGGACAGGGTCGGACGAGCAGTACTTC. This sequence encodes CASYRTGSDEQYF. V is TRBV28 and J is TRBJ2-7; 8 nucleotides agree with TRBD1. This CDR3 is built from 13 residues. With V trimmed by 8 bases and J by 5 bases, 8 bases remained unmatched. CDR1 is MDHEN and CDR2 is SYDVKM in the germline V gene.

This sequence joins TRBV30 and TRBJ2-7, with TRBD2 as a possible D gene (5 bases). CDR1 GTSNPN and CDR2 SVGIG come from the germline V gene (reference sequence). This CDR3 has 17 amino acids. Deletions cut 2 bases from V and 0 bases from J, with 20 bases between. The CDR3 region is CAWSSSPQQRSSYEQYF. DNA for the CDR3: TGTGCCTGGAGTTCCTCCCCTCAACAGCGGAGCTCCTACGAGCAGTACTTC.

This clone was picked up a small number of times. The chain uses TRBV15 and TRBJ2-7; no clear D. The CDR3 has 16 residues. Per the germline V gene, CDR1 is LNHNV and CDR2 is YYDKDF (reference sequence). V was pared by 0 bases and J by 2 bases, with 14 bases between. The CDR3 is CATSRDREDVPYEQYF. For the CDR3, the DNA is TGTGCCACCAGCAGAGATAGAGAGGATGTACCCTACGAGCAGTACTTC.

The V call is TRBV5-4, the J call TRBJ2-7; 8 nucleotides match TRBD1. Unmatched junction bases numbered 4, after V lost 0 bases and J lost 2 bases. This CDR3 region has 15 residues. Germline-derived CDR1 and CDR2 are SGHNT and YYREEE (reference sequence). CDR3 residues: CASSLGQGSPYEQYF. The CDR3 nucleotides are TGTGCCAGCAGCTTGGGACAGGGGTCTCCCTACGAGCAGTACTTC.

This clone was counted a single time. V gene TRBV6-1 combines with J gene TRBJ2-2; TRBD2 aligns across 9 bases. The V gene end was trimmed by 8 bases and the J gene end by 4 bases; junction bases not matched to a gene: 2. This CDR3 has 13 residues. CDR1 is MNHNS, CDR2 SASEGT, per germline. CDR3 sequence (DNA): TGTGCCAGCCCGACTAGCGGCACCGGGGAGCTGTTTTTT. Protein product: CASPTSGTGELFF.

The chain recombines TRBV19 with TRBJ1-5; D unresolved. The CDR3 spans 12 residues. The germline gives CDR1 LNHDA, CDR2 SQIVND (reference sequence). The V end lost 8 bases, the J end lost 4 bases, and 9 bases lay between the germline ends. CDR3 region: CASSSVNQPQHF. CDR3 DNA: TGTGCCAGTTCCAGCGTTAATCAGCCCCAGCATTTT. The variable domain in full, completed from reference TRBV19 and TRBJ1-5, reads DGGITQSPKYLFRKEGQNVTLSCEQNLNHDAMYWYRQDPGQGLRLIYYSQIVNDFQKGDIAEGYSVSREKKESFPLTVTSAQKNPTAFYLCASSSVNQPQHFGDGTRLSIL.

The rearrangement uses TRBV9 and TRBJ1-6, with D possibly being TRBD1 (6 bases). CDR1 is SGDLS and CDR2 is YYNGEE in the germline V gene. V shed 3 bases and J shed 9 bases, with 10 bases lying between them. The CDR3 sequence is 13 residues long. CDR3 in DNA: TGTGCCAGCAGCGACACAGGGACTTCACCCCTCCACTTT. Amino acid sequence: CASSDTGTSPLHF.

CDR3 amino acids: CAISQGDFGRAGETQYF. The CDR3 nucleotides are TGTGCCATCTCCCAGGGGGATTTCGGGAGGGCCGGGGAGACCCAGTACTTC. The genes are TRBV10-3 and TRBJ2-5; D possibly corresponds to TRBD2 (8 bases). Trimming took off 8 bases at V and 5 bases at J, with 27 bases between the two ends. This CDR3 is built from 17 residues. Germline CDR1 reads ENHRY; CDR2 reads SYGVKD.